Presented here are 11 T cell receptor beta chains from one specimen sequenced in a study of shared clonotypes between healthy human individuals. Measured with immunoSEQ multiplex PCR; TCRdb has only the in-frame clones, and not every one. The data show under 600,000 clones, with about 75% seen just once and around 13% held by the top ten. The source material was PBMCs. These receptors were obtained from a woman between 40 and 55 years old in good health. Some clones in this sample may be carry-over from other donors' samples.

The rearrangement links TRBV19 to TRBJ2-2, with TRBD2 identical over 8 bases. Germline CDR1 is LNHDA and CDR2 is SQIVND (reference sequence). V lost 1 base and J lost 4; bases outside the gene matches: 11. This CDR3 has 18 amino acids. The CDR3 DNA follows: TGTGCCAGTAGTATAGGATTCGGGACTAGGTGGACCACCGGGGAGCTGTTTTTT. The encoded protein is CASSIGFGTRWTTGELFF.

Remarks on this clone: Additional DNA sequences in this sample encode the identical CDR3. V usage is TRBV18 and J usage is TRBJ2-5; 9 nucleotides line up with TRBD2. V trimming: 1 base; J trimming: 5 bases; junction bases outside the gene matches: 5. The CDR3 has 15 residues. Germline CDR1 reads KGHSH; CDR2 reads LQKENI. The CDR3 sequence is CASSPLAGEVETQYF. As DNA, the CDR3 is TGTGCCAGCTCACCACTAGCGGGAGAGGTGGAGACCCAGTACTTC.

J is TRBJ2-2 and V is TRBV5-6, with TRBD1 matching 11 bases. Germline CDR1 SGHDT, CDR2 YYEEEE. V was pared by 4 bases and J by 6 bases, with 14 bases of the junction left unmatched. The CDR3 runs to 18 residues. The CDR3 DNA reads TGTGCCAGCAGCGGCTACTTAAGGTCGGGACAGGGGGCCGGGGAGCTGTTTTTT. Its protein is CASSGYLRSGQGAGELFF.

The V call is TRBV5-1, the J call TRBJ2-7; 11 bases are a match to TRBD2. The CDR3 loop spans 18 amino acids. V dropped 0 bases and J dropped 2; count of bases not matched to a gene: 10. Germline CDR1 reads SGHRS; CDR2 reads YFSETQ. The CDR3 reads CASSLAGPTSGKTYEQYF. In DNA form, the CDR3 reads TGCGCCAGCAGCTTGGCGGGACCGACTAGCGGGAAAACCTACGAGCAGTACTTC.

CDR3 amino acids: CASSVAEGQGIGNEQFF. The CDR3 DNA is TGTGCCAGCAGCGTAGCGGAGGGACAGGGTATTGGAAATGAGCAGTTCTTC. The V call is TRBV9, the J call TRBJ2-1, with 9 nucleotides matching TRBD1. With V trimmed by 0 bases and J by 7 bases, 11 bases remained unmatched. In germline, CDR1 is SGDLS, CDR2 YYNGEE. This CDR3 spans 17 amino acids.

The chain has TRBV6-5 and TRBJ1-4, with 9 bases lining up with TRBD1. Germline loops: CDR1 MNHEY, CDR2 SVGAGI. The CDR3 totals 16 residues. V lost 2 bases to trimming and J lost 10 bases; unmatched junction nucleotides: 11. The chain's CDR3 is CASSYTGTGRSAKLFF. The CDR3 DNA reads TGTGCCAGCAGTTACACCGGGACAGGGAGGAGTGCAAAACTGTTTTTT.

The rearrangement uses TRBV5-1 and TRBJ2-1; 10 nucleotides line up with TRBD1. The junction had 6 bases not matched to a gene; V was cut back by 4 bases and J by 8 bases. CDR3 length equals 14 residues. Germline loops: CDR1 SGHRS, CDR2 YFSETQ. This CDR3 is CASSGSGTGDEQFF. The CDR3 DNA follows: TGCGCCAGCAGCGGCTCCGGGACAGGGGATGAGCAGTTCTTC.

V is TRBV30 and J is TRBJ2-5; 7 bases agree with TRBD1. J lost 4 bases, V lost 4 bases, and 0 bases had no gene match. The CDR3 extends over 11 amino acids. Germline loops: CDR1 GTSNPN, CDR2 SVGIG (reference sequence). In nucleotides, the CDR3 is TGTGCCTGGACAGGGGGAGAGACCCAGTACTTC. Protein: CAWTGGETQYF.

The chain links TRBV28 to TRBJ2-4; the D gene is possibly TRBD1 (5 bases). The length of the CDR3 is 16 residues. Deletions cut 5 bases from V and 1 base from J, with 15 bases between. Germline values: CDR1 MDHEN, CDR2 SYDVKM. The CDR3 reads CASSQRDPGAKNIQYF. In DNA, the CDR3 is TGTGCCAGCAGTCAACGAGACCCAGGGGCCAAAAACATTCAGTACTTC.

The gene calls are TRBV5-1 and TRBJ2-1; 9 nucleotides agree with TRBD1. The CDR3 sequence is 14 residues long. The germline V gene has CDR1 SGHRS and CDR2 YFSETQ. The V and J ends lost 4 bases and 9 bases, in that order; junction bases with no gene match: 8. CDR3 coding DNA: TGCGCCAGCAGCCGGGGACAGGGCGGGGGTGAGCAGTTCTTC. As protein: CASSRGQGGGEQFF. The whole variable domain, filled in from reference TRBV5-1 and TRBJ2-1, reads KAGVTQTPRYLIKTRGQQVTLSCSPISGHRSVSWYQQTPGQGLQFLFEYFSETQRNKGNFPGRFSGRQFSNSRSEMNVSTLELGDSALYLCASSRGQGGGEQFFGPGTRLTVL.

J is TRBJ2-5 and V is TRBV5-6, with TRBD1 as a possible D gene (6 bases). Germline V lookup: CDR1 SGHDT, CDR2 YYEEEE. Between the trimmed V and J ends, which lost 10 bases and 10 bases, there was a span of 23 bases. The CDR3 has 13 residues. The CDR3 DNA is TGTGCCGTACACCGAAGGACAGCCGAGGGCCAGTACTTC. Protein sequence: CAVHRRTAEGQYF.